This TCR beta chain originates from a study of blood T cell repertoires in COVID-19. Germline V gene lookup returns CDR1 MNHEY and CDR2 SMNVEV (reference sequence). V dropped 4 bases and J dropped 1 base, with 4 bases sitting between them. CDR3 length: 12 amino acids. Using immunoSEQ multiplex PCR, the repertoire was profiled, and TCRdb retains in-frame clones only, with some absent. The data hold 300,000 to 400,000 clones, with roughly 86% observed a single time. Sequencing was performed on peripheral blood. The genes are TRBV27 and TRBJ1-1, with D uncertain. The sequence was obtained from a man aged 25-40 years with COVID-19, enrolled during active disease. This CDR3 reads CASSYGNTEAFF. The CDR3 DNA reads as TGTGCCAGCAGTTACGGGAACACTGAAGCTTTCTTT.